The source of this T cell receptor beta chain is a study of beta chain features in type 1 diabetes. Study as a whole: Healthy donors and patients showed comparable age, gender and cell yields. About 110,000,000 sorted cells were examined across all samples. Study observations and caveats: TCRB CDR3s were moderately but significantly shorter in Type 1 diabetes patients in all four CD4+ subsets. HLA effects on TCRB rearrangement stayed unresolved here.

Worth noting for this clone: Antigen: not known.

The germline V gene has CDR1 SGHDN and CDR2 FVKESK. V lost 0 bases, J lost 3 bases, and 7 bases stayed unmatched. The CDR3 contains 17 residues. Of the isolated RNA, all was reverse transcribed, and so the sequenced material was expressed TCRB transcripts. Clones were sequenced by immunoSEQ multiplex PCR, and TCRdb holds only the in-frame ones, with some missing. The data contain over 100,000 clones, around 17% of them singletons. Purity (above 95%) was reached by all sorted populations. This rearrangement joins TRBV14 to TRBJ2-3; 9 nucleotides line up with TRBD2. This TCR derives from a young man with type 1 diabetes. The sample was central memory CD4+ T cells from blood. The CDR3 here is CASSQDYGGGATDTQYF. CDR3 DNA sequence: TGTGCCAGCAGCCAAGATTACGGCGGGGGGGCAACAGATACGCAGTATTTT.